Listed below are T cell receptor beta chains from one sample, sequenced in a study of beta chain features in type 1 diabetes. Sequencing used immunoSEQ multiplex PCR; TCRdb keeps in-frame clones, though not all of them. The table shows about 180,000 clones, with approximately 8.1% occurring only once. The source material was central memory CD4+ T cells from blood. These receptors were taken from a man in his late teens or twenties with type 1 diabetes. The CDR3 runs from the conserved cysteine through the conserved F or W. Fields, in order: V gene, D gene, J gene, CDR3 length, clone size, CDR3 DNA, CDR3 protein. A D gene is named only where the DNA matches it firmly. Expanded clones get a size class; other rows say once, few or many, or leave the size out.

TRBV7-9	NA	TRBJ2-1	16	few	TGTGCCAGCAGCTTCCTGCTGGGCGGGATTGAGCGAGAGCAGTTCTTC	CASSFLLGGIEREQFF
TRBV2	NA	TRBJ1-2	13	NA	TGTGCCAGCAGTGCAAGCCTGAACTATGGCTACACCTTC	CASSASLNYGYTF
TRBV7-9	TRBD1	TRBJ2-3	14	NA	TGTGCCAGCTTCCGTGGGACAGGGGCAGATACGCAGTATTTT	CASFRGTGADTQYF
TRBV30	NA	TRBJ2-5	12	few	TGTGCCTGGAGTGTAACATTAGAGACCCAGTACTTC	CAWSVTLETQYF
TRBV11-2	NA	TRBJ1-3	15	NA	TGTGCCAGCAGCTTAGATGGGGGGTCCGGAAACACCATATATTTT	CASSLDGGSGNTIYF
TRBV5-1	NA	TRBJ2-5	16	few	TGCGCCAGCAGCTTGGGGTCTGGGGGCCACCAAGAGACCCAGTACTTC	CASSLGSGGHQETQYF
TRBV2	TRBD2	TRBJ2-2	14	few	TGTGCCACCGCCGGGGGGGCTTTATCCGGGGAGCTGTTTTTT	CATAGGALSGELFF
TRBV7-9	NA	TRBJ2-3	15	few	TGTGCCAGCAGCTCTACCACGGCAGGAAGGGATACGCAGTATTTT	CASSSTTAGRDTQYF
TRBV2	NA	TRBJ2-5	19	NA	TGTGCCAGCAGTGAAGCGTGGTCCCCCCGAGCAGGGCGGCAAGAGACCCAGTACTTC	CASSEAWSPRAGRQETQYF
TRBV29-1	NA	TRBJ1-2	14	NA	TGCAGCGTTGAAGGGCGGGGGCTCAACTATGGCTACACCTTC	CSVEGRGLNYGYTF
TRBV6-5	TRBD1	TRBJ1-2	13	NA	TGTGCCAGCAGGGGGACAGGGGGCGAAGGCTACACCTTC	CASRGTGGEGYTF
TRBV6-4	NA	TRBJ2-3	16	few	TGTGCCAGCAGTGTCCTCCCCCAGGGGCTAGCAGATACGCAGTATTTT	CASSVLPQGLADTQYF